This section outlines one T cell receptor (beta chain) sequence together with its context. Assay used: immunoSEQ multiplex PCR; TCRdb lists only in-frame clones, some missing. The sample carries roughly 80,000 clones, 90% to 95% recorded once. This specimen comes from a study of OX40 agonist ivuxolimab in advanced cancers. The CDR3 contains 17 residues. This TCR derives from an adult with an advanced solid tumor such as melanoma, head and neck, liver or kidney cancer. This rearrangement joins TRBV21-1 to TRBJ2-5; the table gives TRBD2 as D, unverified against the DNA. TRBV21-1 is given as a pseudogene. The sample here was CD4+ or CD8+ T cells sorted from blood, taken in a trial of the OX40 agonist ivuxolimab. The CDR3 region has the DNA TGTGCCAGCAGCAAAGGACTAGCGGGAGGGCCTAAAGAGACCCAGTACTTC. Its protein product is CASSKGLAGGPKETQYF.